Listed here is a single TCR beta chain. This receptor's antigen is unknown. Base qualities are missing; no much larger clone stands one base away. The sample originates from a study of cytomegalovirus exposure and HLA in healthy donors (dated by TCRdb to between 2016 and 2019). Concerning the study at large: According to a later analysis, one platform produced both the 120 validation repertoires and the 666 repertoires of the first cohort. The study aimed to test whether signatures of past pathogen exposure could be identified by cataloging public T cell receptors. In addition to the first cohort of approximately 650 subjects, a separate validation cohort of approximately 130 different subjects was used. To predict cytomegalovirus infection status, the study brought together high-throughput TCR immunosequencing, statistical association of individual TCRs with disease status, and machine learning. Overall study results and their limits: Subsequent analysis determined that TCRs grouped into clusters in the first cohort also showed a tendency toward co-occurrence across the 130 or so validation repertoires, and approximately 94% of cluster scores exceeded 0. In vitro tests confirmed that a few of the cytomegalovirus-associated TCR beta chains recognize cytomegalovirus antigens. Most TCR sequences were observed very rarely across donors, whereas some public TCRs were present in many individuals. All 120 or so repertoires were used to score co-occurrence in the validation cohort in a later analysis, because that analysis had no HLA typing for the cohort. It was suggested by the authors that the approach could potentially be generalized to other disease states and immunological phenotypes. A total of 164 TCR beta chains were listed by the study as associated with cytomegalovirus. The classifier was reported to diagnose cytomegalovirus status with high specificity and sensitivity in both the original cohort and the validation cohort.

The donors belonged to the validation cohort of around 120 subjects, which was separate from the approximately 700-subject first cohort. The receptor library was made with the immunoSEQ multiplex PCR assay. On the authors' methods: A statistical classification framework was built for diagnosing cytomegalovirus status from the catalog of TCR beta chain sequences. Here the immuneACCESS table is served through TCRdb, limited to in-frame sequences with V and J called. Missing clones are a known gap in these copies; in checked studies unresolved V genes cover under half, and the rest lacks a known reason. D and trimming were read from the DNA, whereas the V and J calls and clone size are those reported in that table. The sample contains 120,000 or so clones, about 87% of them found a single time. The leading ten clones occupy approximately 2.1% of the sample. The germline V gene sets CDR1 to SGHTA and CDR2 to FQGNSA. The CDR3 numbers 14 residues from cysteine through phenylalanine. The read is trimmed to its CDR3 DNA, 42 bases read in frame from base 1. V was cut back by 5 bases and J by 2 bases, leaving a gap of 10 bases between them.

This receptor was obtained from a woman in her late teens or twenties in good health and CMV-seronegative. Sequences were obtained from PBMCs. The chain is assembled from TRBV7-2 and TRBJ1-3; the D gene is perhaps TRBD1, from 5 matching bases. The CDR3 here reads CASSRGGAGNTIYF. The sequenced DNA is TGTGCCAGCAGCCGGGGCGGGGCTGGAAACACCATATATTTT.